Shown below are 20 T cell receptor beta chains from a single sample sequenced in a study of molecular identifiers for immune sequencing clone quantification. TCRdb reprocessed the PCR reads via MiXCR and lists one record per CDR3 protein. The table records under 75,000 distinct CDR3 sequences, around 19% of them present only once. The sequenced material came from naive CD8+ T cells from blood, with Jurkat cell RNA spiked in. Subset given: FACS-sorted CD8+CD4-CCR7+CD45RA+ naive T cells. The receptors stem from a human donor in good health. Some libraries in this study had Jurkat cell RNA spiked in.

The V and J genes are TRBV7-2 and TRBJ2-7; no reliable D call. CDR1 and CDR2 (germline): SGHTA, FQGNSA. Trimming took 1 base from V and 6 from J, leaving 10 bases between them. This CDR3 is built from 13 residues. Here the CDR3 reads CASSLVLVAEQYF. DNA of the CDR3: TGTGCCAGCAGCTTAGTTCTGGTTGCCGAGCAGTACTTC.

Only a few counts were recorded for this clonotype. The V call is TRBV28, the J call TRBJ2-1, with D possibly being TRBD1 (6 bases). The germline V gene encodes CDR1 MDHEN and CDR2 SYDVKM. This CDR3 comprises 12 residues. V lost 8 bases, J lost 6 bases, and 11 bases lay in between. This chain's CDR3 is CASWGRINEQFF. In nucleotides, the CDR3 is TGTGCCAGCTGGGGGCGGATCAATGAGCAGTTCTTC.

Note on this clonotype: A much larger clonotype is one base distant, so this may be a read error. This chain uses TRBV9 with TRBJ2-3, with D unclear. Trimming removed 0 bases at V and 4 bases at J, with 12 bases between. The CDR3 totals 15 residues. Germline V gene lookup returns CDR1 SGDLS and CDR2 YYNGEE. The CDR3 DNA follows: TGTGCCAGCAGCGTAGGGACGGTGAGCGCAGATACGCAGTATTTT. Encoded protein: CASSVGTVSADTQYF.

The sample holds a few counts of this clonotype. This may arise from a read error, as a much more abundant clone is one base away. The gene calls are TRBV11-2 and TRBJ2-1; no definite D call. The CDR3 is 11 residues long. From germline, CDR1 is SGHAT and CDR2 FQNNGV. The CDR3 DNA reads TGTGCCGGCAGATCGAACAATGAGCAGTTCTTC. Amino acid sequence: CAGRSNNEQFF.

This clonotype was picked up many times. The rearrangement joins TRBV28 to TRBJ2-7; TRBD2 matches at 7 bases. This CDR3 comprises 15 residues. Germline V gene sequence: CDR1 MDHEN, CDR2 SYDVKM. Trimming removed 3 bases from V and 2 bases from J; junction bases left unmatched: 7. CDR3 sequence (DNA): TGTGCCAGCAGTTTTGGACGCGGGAGCCCCTACGAGCAGTACTTC. Protein sequence: CASSFGRGSPYEQYF.

The chain recombines TRBV29-1 with TRBJ2-5, with 8 positions matching TRBD2. CDR3 length: 15 amino acids. Germline values: CDR1 SQVTM, CDR2 ANQGSEA. The ends lost 0 bases at V and 4 bases at J; junction bases unmatched: 7. This CDR3 is CSVEDRGGIAETQYF. CDR3 nucleotides: TGCAGCGTTGAAGATCGGGGGGGAATAGCAGAGACCCAGTACTTC.

This clonotype was seen at least ten times. DNA for the CDR3: TGTGCCAGCAGCCAAGAACAGGACGCGACCTACGAGCAGTACTTC. Its protein product is CASSQEQDATYEQYF. This chain connects TRBV4-2 to TRBJ2-7; possible D gene TRBD1, 5 bases. V lost 0 bases and J lost 2, with 11 bases in between. The germline CDR1 and CDR2 sequences are LGHNA and YNFKEQ. There are 15 residues in the CDR3.

This clonotype was detected ten times or more. The chain combines TRBV7-9 with TRBJ2-7, with 9 bases identical to TRBD1. The CDR3 is 15 residues long. V dropped 3 bases and J dropped 4; count of bases not matched to a gene: 7. CDR1 and CDR2 from the germline V gene are SEHNR and FQNEAQ (reference sequence). CDR3 nucleotides: TGTGCCAGCAGCTTGCCGAACAGGGGGCTGTACGAGCAGTACTTC. Translation gives CASSLPNRGLYEQYF.

Concerning this clonotype: Since a much larger clone is just one base distant, this may be a read error. The chain is built from TRBV5-5 and TRBJ2-3, with D possibly TRBD2 on 5 matching bases. This CDR3 has 15 amino acids. Trimming left V 4 bases short and J 3 bases short, with 15 bases between. CDR1 is SGHKS and CDR2 is YYEKEE in the germline V gene (reference sequence). CDR3 region: CASSTSLATTDTQYF. The CDR3 DNA is TGTGCCAGCAGCACGAGCTTAGCGACAACAGATACGCAGTATTTT.

With respect to this clonotype: Possible read error: a much larger clone is one base away. The genes are TRBV30 and TRBJ2-1, with a possible D match to TRBD2 (6 bases). This CDR3 contains 13 residues. The germline V gene has CDR1 GTSNPN and CDR2 SVGIG (reference sequence). Trimming cost V 4 bases and J 8 bases, with 15 bases left between them. The chain's CDR3 is CAWNTGTSHEQFF. CDR3 DNA: TGTGCCTGGAACACCGGGACTTCGCATGAGCAGTTCTTC.

This clonotype was found many times. The chain has TRBV6-1 and TRBJ2-5; TRBD1 matches at 8 bases. Germline assignment: CDR1 MNHNS and CDR2 SASEGT. The CDR3 is 13 residues long. V shed 6 bases and J 5 bases; nucleotides not matched to a gene: 5. For the CDR3, the DNA is TGTGCCAGCAGCAGAAGACAGGGGGAGACCCAGTACTTC. Its translation is CASSRRQGETQYF.

Worth noting for this clonotype: This may be a read error: a much more frequent sequence differs by one nucleotide. The chain couples TRBV30 to TRBJ2-7, with D unclear. Germline CDR1 is GTSNPN and CDR2 is SVGIG (reference sequence). This CDR3 is 13 amino acids long. CDR3 residues: CAWGVLGSDEQYF. CDR3 coding DNA: TGTGCCTGGGGTGTGCTGGGAAGCGACGAGCAGTACTTC.

V usage is TRBV11-3 and J usage is TRBJ2-3, with 7 bases that match TRBD2. The ends lost 4 bases at V and 4 bases at J; junction bases unmatched: 14. This CDR3 spans 17 amino acids. In germline, CDR1 is SGHNT, CDR2 YENEEA. CDR3 coding DNA: TGTGCCAGCAGCTCCCCGGTGGGAGGGCCTATCGCAGATACGCAGTATTTT. This codes for CASSSPVGGPIADTQYF.

The chain carries TRBV27 and TRBJ2-7; possibly TRBD1 or TRBD2 for D (6 bases each). V dropped 0 bases and J dropped 3 bases, with 9 bases sitting between them. The CDR3 is made up of 14 amino acids. Germline assignment: CDR1 MNHEY and CDR2 SMNVEV (reference sequence). CDR3 amino acids: CASSLSGGGYEQYF. CDR3 DNA sequence: TGTGCCAGCAGTTTATCCGGGGGCGGCTACGAGCAGTACTTC.

To note about this clonotype: This likely comes from a read error, as the CDR3 has no conserved phenylalanine or tryptophan at its end. The chain has TRBV4-1 and TRBJ2-3, with 9 bases aligning to TRBD2. V shed 7 bases, J shed 6 bases, and the junction held 14 bases outside the gene matches. The CDR3 has 16 amino acids. Per the germline V gene, CDR1 is MGHRA and CDR2 is YSYEKL. CDR3 amino acids: CASKAAGGIFADTQYS. The CDR3, as DNA: TGCGCCAGCAAGGCTGCGGGAGGGATCTTTGCGGATACGCAGTATTCT.

This clonotype came up a few times. The V and J genes are TRBV5-5 and TRBJ2-5; D remains unclear. This CDR3 has 11 residues. Deletions cut 4 bases from V and 4 bases from J, with 5 bases between. The germline gives CDR1 SGHKS, CDR2 YYEKEE (reference sequence). The CDR3, as DNA: TGTGCCAGCAGCATGAGAGAGACCCAGTACTTC. The encoded protein is CASSMRETQYF.

As to this clonotype: A much larger clone lies one base from this, so it may be a read error. V is TRBV7-9 and J is TRBJ2-7, with D uncertain. The CDR3 is 12 amino acids. V lost 5 bases to trimming and J lost 6 bases, with 11 bases between them. CDR1 is SEHNR and CDR2 is FQNEAQ in the germline V gene (reference sequence). CDR3 loop: CASSVERPEQYF. CDR3 in DNA: TGTGCCAGCAGCGTAGAAAGGCCCGAGCAGTACTTC.

This clonotype was seen just once. The conserved final phenylalanine or tryptophan is absent from the CDR3, which likely points to a read error. This chain uses TRBV4-1 with TRBJ1-5; TRBD1 is a possible D gene (6 bases). CDR3 length: 16 residues. CDR1 and CDR2 (germline): MGHRA, YSYEKL. CDR3 DNA sequence: TGCGCCAGCGGCCAAGATCGAGCAGGGGGCAATCAGCCCCAGCATCTT. Protein sequence: CASGQDRAGGNQPQHL.

This clonotype has a count of ten or more. This chain joins TRBV7-7 and TRBJ2-3; TRBD2 matches at 7 bases. Germline CDR1 reads SSHAT; CDR2 reads FNYEAQ (reference sequence). With V trimmed by 5 bases and J by 0 bases, 17 bases remained unmatched. The CDR3 spans 19 residues. The CDR3 DNA follows: TGTGCCAGCAGCCACAAACCAACATCTAGCGGAGCCAGCACAGATACGCAGTATTTT. It is translated as CASSHKPTSSGASTDTQYF.

This clonotype was detected ten times or more. The CDR3 DNA follows: TGTGCCAGCAGTTTATTAGGGGCGCAGAGCAATCAGCCCCAGCATTTT. Its protein product is CASSLLGAQSNQPQHF. This sequence joins TRBV27 and TRBJ1-5; a weak D match, TRBD1 (5 bases). Deletions cut 1 base from V and 1 base from J, with 11 bases between. The germline V gene encodes CDR1 MNHEY and CDR2 SMNVEV (reference sequence). CDR3 length equals 16 residues.